The 26 T cell receptor beta chains below all came from one sample that was sequenced in a study of T cells after yellow fever vaccination (dated by TCRdb to between 2018 and 2021). Preparation of the library involved 5' RACE. The sequencer listed for this sample is Illumina NovaSeq 6000. TCRdb cleaned the public reads at Q25 with fastp, built clones with MiXCR and kept in-frame beta chains. Merged by CDR3 protein, the rows form single entries marked with the most common genes and DNA. The sample profile shows over 250,000 distinct CDR3 sequences; around 4.9% of them were found once. Around 3.5% of the sample is in the top ten clones. This specimen's treatment or condition label, interpreted: live attenuated yellow fever vaccine strain. The sequences come from CD4+ T cells sorted from PBMCs, collected on the day of the yellow fever booster vaccination. These receptors were collected from a man younger than 35 who received the YFV17D yellow fever vaccine.

V and J are TRBV5-1 and TRBJ1-3; D possibly corresponds to TRBD1 (5 bases). The germline V gene encodes CDR1 SGHRS and CDR2 YFSETQ. Trimming pared 5 bases from V and 3 bases from J, leaving 21 bases between. The CDR3 is made up of 17 amino acids. The DNA of the CDR3 is TGCGCCAGCAGACCGGGTGGGGCCGAGCACTATGGAAACACCATATATTTT. Translating gives CASRPGGAEHYGNTIYF.

The chain carries TRBV5-6 and TRBJ2-5; no clear D gene. V was shortened by 4 bases and J by 1 base, with 17 bases between the two germline ends. The germline gives CDR1 SGHDT, CDR2 YYEEEE. The CDR3 sequence is 16 residues long. Here the CDR3 DNA reads TGTGCCAGCAGCCTGGATTATGGCAGGTCCCAAGAGACCCAGTACTTC. Protein: CASSLDYGRSQETQYF. Drawing the rest from reference TRBV5-6 and TRBJ2-5, the complete variable domain is DAGVTQSPTHLIKTRGQQVTLRCSPKSGHDTVSWYQQALGQGPQFIFQYYEEEERQRGNFPDRFSGHQFPNYSSELNVNALLLGDSALYLCASSLDYGRSQETQYFGPGTRLLVL.

This clonotype was picked up a small number of times. The rearrangement joins TRBV12-3 or TRBV12-4 to TRBJ1-5, with unresolved D. Trimming cost V 2 bases and J 1 base, with 9 bases left between them. This CDR3 comprises 15 residues. The CDR3 reads CASSLIGRSNQPQHF. The CDR3 nucleotides read TGTGCCAGCAGTTTAATCGGGCGGAGCAATCAGCCCCAGCATTTT.

In its sample, this clonotype was seen a few times. J is TRBJ2-6 and V is TRBV12-3 or TRBV12-4, with D uncertain. V gave up 7 bases and J gave up 3 bases, with 13 bases separating them. This CDR3 is built from 15 residues. CDR3: CASTVVGNGANVLTF. The CDR3 nucleotides are TGTGCCAGCACCGTGGTGGGGAATGGGGCCAACGTCCTGACTTTC.

This clonotype was seen only a few times. The chain is built from TRBV20-1 and TRBJ2-3; 11 nucleotides line up with TRBD2. After removal of 5 bases from V and 6 bases from J, the junction contained 13 bases not matched to a gene. The CDR3 length is 16 residues. Per the germline V gene, CDR1 is DFQATT and CDR2 is SNEGSKA (reference sequence). CDR3 region: CSAQLVLAGDPDTQYF. DNA of the CDR3: TGCAGTGCTCAGCTGGTACTAGCGGGGGACCCTGATACGCAGTATTTT.

The rearrangement links TRBV18 to TRBJ1-1, with D hard to call. Germline lookup yields CDR1 KGHSH and CDR2 LQKENI. The CDR3 is made up of 13 amino acids. Trimming stripped 2 bases from V and 1 base from J, with 5 bases between. CDR3 amino acids: CASSPEGNTEAFF. The CDR3 DNA reads as TGTGCCAGCTCACCAGAGGGGAACACTGAAGCTTTCTTT. The full variable domain, with the rest looked up from reference TRBV18 and TRBJ1-1, is NAGVMQNPRHLVRRRGQEARLRCSPMKGHSHVYWYRQLPEEGLKFMVYLQKENIIDESGMPKERFSAEFPKEGPSILRIQQVVRGDSAAYFCASSPEGNTEAFFGQGTRLTVV.

This clonotype was recorded many times. The genes are TRBV20-1 and TRBJ2-3; 14 nucleotides match TRBD2. The CDR3 loop spans 14 amino acids. Germline CDR1 and CDR2: DFQATT and SNEGSKA (reference sequence). V shed 7 bases and J 9 bases; nucleotides not matched to a gene: 9. The CDR3 bases are TGCAGTGTTACCTTCGGGACTAGCGGGGGAACGCAGTATTTT. It specifies CSVTFGTSGGTQYF.

V is TRBV20-1 and J is TRBJ2-5; 8 nucleotides align to TRBD1. J was trimmed by 2 bases and V by 0 bases; bases with no gene match: 2. The CDR3 sequence is 14 residues long. In germline, CDR1 is DFQATT, CDR2 SNEGSKA (reference sequence). CDR3 in amino acids: CSARETGGQETQYF. The CDR3 bases are TGCAGTGCTAGAGAAACAGGGGGACAAGAGACCCAGTACTTC.

This clonotype has a handful of counts. The CDR3 coding sequence is TGCGCCAGCAGCCGCGGGGGTCTGCGGGACAATCAGCCCCAGCATTTT. It is translated as CASSRGGLRDNQPQHF. The V gene is TRBV4-1, the J gene TRBJ1-5, with D possibly matching TRBD1 (5 bases). The V gene's germline CDR1 is MGHRA and CDR2 YSYEKL. This CDR3 is 16 amino acids long. Trimming took off 4 bases at V and 3 bases at J, with 16 bases between the two ends.

The sample holds many counts of this clonotype. The genes are TRBV7-7 and TRBJ2-5; a possible D gene is TRBD2 (6 bases). The CDR3 contains 14 residues. The V end lost 2 bases, the J end lost 6 bases, and 13 bases lay between the germline ends. Germline V gives CDR1 SSHAT, CDR2 FNYEAQ (reference sequence). CDR3 nucleotides: TGTGCCAGCAGCTTAACTAGCCCGCTCCAGACCCAGTACTTC. Amino acid sequence: CASSLTSPLQTQYF.

The chain carries TRBV4-2 and TRBJ2-7, with 7 bases matching TRBD1. Germline values: CDR1 LGHNA, CDR2 YNFKEQ. V gave up 0 bases and J gave up 0 bases; unmatched junction bases: 2. This CDR3 region has 15 residues. The CDR3 protein is CASSQEGDSSYEQYF. The CDR3, as DNA: TGTGCCAGCAGCCAAGAAGGGGACAGCTCCTACGAGCAGTACTTC.

The J gene is TRBJ1-1, the V gene TRBV5-1, with a weak D call TRBD1 (6 bases). V dropped 5 bases and J dropped 1 base, with 15 bases sitting between them. In germline, CDR1 is SGHRS, CDR2 YFSETQ. CDR3 length: 15 amino acids. The chain's CDR3 is CASRTTGGANTEAFF. Here the CDR3 DNA reads TGCGCCAGCAGAACTACGGGGGGGGCGAACACTGAAGCTTTCTTT. The entire variable domain, with the rest obtained from reference TRBV5-1 and TRBJ1-1, is as follows: KAGVTQTPRYLIKTRGQQVTLSCSPISGHRSVSWYQQTPGQGLQFLFEYFSETQRNKGNFPGRFSGRQFSNSRSEMNVSTLELGDSALYLCASRTTGGANTEAFFGQGTRLTVV.

The sample holds a few counts of this clonotype. The chain links TRBV5-1 to TRBJ2-3; 7 nucleotides align to TRBD2. This CDR3 contains 14 residues. Trimming took 4 bases from V and 3 from J; bases not matched to a gene: 5. The germline V gene has CDR1 SGHRS and CDR2 YFSETQ. In nucleotides, the CDR3 is TGCGCCAGCAGCCAGCGGCGGGGGACAGATACGCAGTATTTT. Its translation: CASSQRRGTDTQYF.

This clonotype was detected many times. The chain has TRBV7-6 and TRBJ2-2; a possible D gene is TRBD2 (6 bases). V shed 1 base and J shed 5 bases, with 11 bases lying between them. This CDR3 has 15 residues. CDR1 and CDR2 from the germline V gene are SGHVS and FNYEAQ. The CDR3 sequence is CASSLGTTDTGELFF. The CDR3 bases are TGTGCCAGCAGCTTAGGGACTACGGATACCGGGGAGCTGTTTTTT.

The chain links TRBV20-1 to TRBJ2-1; TRBD2 matches at 11 bases. Germline loops: CDR1 DFQATT, CDR2 SNEGSKA (reference sequence). The ends lost 0 bases at V and 6 bases at J; junction bases unmatched: 4. The CDR3 consists of 15 residues. For the CDR3, the DNA is TGCAGTGCTAGAGATACTAGCGGGGGCCCCAATGAGCAGTTCTTC. It codes for CSARDTSGGPNEQFF.

This clonotype was seen more than once but under ten times. V is TRBV5-6 and J is TRBJ2-2, with TRBD2 matching 13 bases. With V trimmed by 3 bases and J by 5 bases, 1 base remained unmatched. The germline V gene encodes CDR1 SGHDT and CDR2 YYEEEE. The CDR3 is 15 amino acids. DNA for the CDR3: TGTGCCAGCAGCTGGGGACTAGCGGGGACCGGGGAGCTGTTTTTT. The encoded protein is CASSWGLAGTGELFF.

A few counts support this clonotype. The rearrangement uses TRBV24-1 and TRBJ2-1; TRBD1 aligns across 10 bases. CDR3 length equals 16 residues. The V and J ends lost 5 bases and 7 bases, in that order; junction bases with no gene match: 10. Per germline, CDR1 KGHDR and CDR2 SFDVKD. CDR3 in amino acids: CATSGLGTGESNEQFF. Here the CDR3 DNA reads TGTGCCACCAGTGGCTTAGGGACAGGGGAAAGTAATGAGCAGTTCTTC.

This clonotype showed up many times. The CDR3 protein is CSGMKRQAMNTEAFF. The CDR3, as DNA: TGCAGCGGTATGAAACGACAGGCCATGAACACTGAAGCTTTCTTT. This chain links TRBV29-1 with TRBJ1-1, with D perhaps TRBD1 (6 bases). From germline, CDR1 is SQVTM and CDR2 ANQGSEA. There are 15 residues in the CDR3. V was clipped by 7 bases and J by 0 bases, with 18 bases between them. The entire variable domain, with the rest obtained from reference TRBV29-1 and TRBJ1-1, is as follows: SAVISQKPSRDICQRGTSLTIQCQVDSQVTMMFWYRQQPGQSLTLIATANQGSEATYESGFVIDKFPISRPNLTFSTLTVSNMSPEDSSIYLCSGMKRQAMNTEAFFGQGTRLTVV.

J is TRBJ2-5 and V is TRBV24-1; 9 positions match TRBD1. The CDR3 extends over 15 amino acids. In germline, CDR1 is KGHDR, CDR2 SFDVKD. V dropped 4 bases and J dropped 5; count of bases not matched to a gene: 7. CDR3 protein: CATSDPGQGVETQYF. In DNA form, the CDR3 reads TGTGCCACCAGTGACCCGGGACAGGGAGTGGAGACCCAGTACTTC.

This clonotype occurred many times. The V call is TRBV23-1, the J call TRBJ2-7; 7 nucleotides line up with TRBD1. TRBV23-1 is marked as an open reading frame, function uncertain. The CDR3 runs 14 residues. V shed 2 bases and J 3 bases; nucleotides not matched to a gene: 4. The CDR3 protein is CASSQRGQIYEQYF. CDR3 sequence (DNA): TGCGCCAGCAGTCAAAGGGGACAGATCTACGAGCAGTACTTC.

This clonotype has more than one count but fewer than ten. V gene TRBV4-3 combines with J gene TRBJ1-3, with D hard to call. The germline gives CDR1 LGHNA, CDR2 YSLEER. This CDR3 comprises 14 residues. V was pared by 1 base and J by 2 bases, with 6 bases between. CDR3 nucleotide sequence: TGCGCCAGCAGCCAAGTTCAGGCTGGAAACACCATATATTTT. Residues: CASSQVQAGNTIYF.

V gene TRBV6-5 combines with J gene TRBJ1-2; 7 bases match TRBD1. The CDR3 contains 12 residues. Germline assignment: CDR1 MNHEY and CDR2 SVGAGI. J was trimmed by 8 bases and V by 7 bases; bases with no gene match: 7. The CDR3 is CASTSRGSGYTF. CDR3 sequence (DNA): TGTGCCAGCACCTCCAGGGGGTCGGGCTACACCTTC.

The chain recombines TRBV5-1 with TRBJ1-4; the match to TRBD1 covers 7 bases. Trimming took 3 bases from V and 10 from J; bases not matched to a gene: 0. CDR3 length equals 11 residues. Germline V CDR1 and CDR2: SGHRS, YFSETQ. CDR3 sequence reads: CASSSGGKLFF. The CDR3 bases are TGCGCCAGCAGCTCAGGGGGAAAACTGTTTTTT.

V usage is TRBV7-2 and J usage is TRBJ1-3, with a tentative D call TRBD1 (5 bases). The CDR3 has 14 residues. Germline V lookup: CDR1 SGHTA, CDR2 FQGNSA. V lost 5 bases and J 0 bases, leaving 8 bases between the germline ends. CDR3 in DNA: TGTGCCAGCAGCCGAGACAGCTCTGGAAACACCATATATTTT. Protein sequence: CASSRDSSGNTIYF. Variable domain in full (rest from reference TRBV7-2 and TRBJ1-3): GAGVSQSPSNKVTEKGKDVELRCDPISGHTALYWYRQSLGQGLEFLIYFQGNSAPDKSGLPSDRFSAERTGGSVSTLTIQRTQQEDSAVYLCASSRDSSGNTIYFGEGSWLTVV.

The CDR3 is CASSLHRVGTGELFF. In DNA, the CDR3 is TGTGCCAGCAGCCTCCACAGGGTAGGCACCGGGGAGCTGTTTTTT. This chain links TRBV11-2 with TRBJ2-2, with D perhaps matching TRBD1 (6 bases). Per germline, CDR1 SGHAT and CDR2 FQNNGV. Trimming shortened V by 5 bases and J by 4 bases, and 14 bases separated the two germline ends. This CDR3 contains 15 residues.

V is TRBV20-1 and J is TRBJ1-2, with 8 positions matching TRBD1. This CDR3 region has 12 residues. Germline lookup yields CDR1 DFQATT and CDR2 SNEGSKA (reference sequence). Unmatched junction bases numbered 7, after V lost 5 bases and J lost 8 bases. The CDR3 loop is CSAPDRGFGYTF. For the CDR3, the DNA is TGCAGTGCTCCTGACAGGGGATTCGGCTACACCTTC.